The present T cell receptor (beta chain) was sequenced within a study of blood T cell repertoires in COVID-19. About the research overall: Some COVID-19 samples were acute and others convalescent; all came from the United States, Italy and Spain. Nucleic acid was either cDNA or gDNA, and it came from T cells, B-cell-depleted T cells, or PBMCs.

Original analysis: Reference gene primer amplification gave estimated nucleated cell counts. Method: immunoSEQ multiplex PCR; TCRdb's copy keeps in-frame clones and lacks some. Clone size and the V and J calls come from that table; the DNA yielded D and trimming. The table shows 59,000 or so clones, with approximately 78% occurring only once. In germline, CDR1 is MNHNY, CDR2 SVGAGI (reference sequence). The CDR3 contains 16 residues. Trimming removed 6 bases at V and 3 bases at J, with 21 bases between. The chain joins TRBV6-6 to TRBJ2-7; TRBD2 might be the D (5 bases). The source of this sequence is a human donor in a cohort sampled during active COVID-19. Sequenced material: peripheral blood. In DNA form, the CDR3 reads TGTGCCAGCAGCCAGATCCGAGGGCGAGCAAACTACGAGCAGTACTTC. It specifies CASSQIRGRANYEQYF.